The clone carrying this T cell receptor beta chain was counted only a few times. These data originate in a study of blood T cell repertoires in COVID-19. Looking at the study overall: Samples came from the United States, Italy and Spain, spanning acute and convalescent COVID-19. T cells, B-cell-depleted T cells, or PBMCs supplied cDNA or gDNA.

The CDR3 contains 15 residues. Between the trimmed V and J ends, which lost 4 bases and 1 base, there was a span of 12 bases. Authors' analysis steps: Estimation of nucleated cell counts was performed using reference gene primer amplification. The protocol was immunoSEQ multiplex PCR, while the TCRdb copy is restricted to in-frame clones and leaves out a portion. That table is the source of V, J and clone size, and D and trimming were worked out from the DNA. The data contain roughly 200,000 clones, 70% to 85% of them singletons. The sequenced sample consisted of peripheral blood. This receptor was taken from a human donor in a cohort sampled during active COVID-19. The rearrangement joins TRBV5-3 to TRBJ1-3; D uncertain. TRBV5-3 is assigned to the ORF class and has an uncertain function. CDR3: CARSTTPGSGNTIYF. The CDR3 DNA follows: TGTGCCAGAAGCACTACTCCCGGTTCTGGAAACACCATATATTTT.